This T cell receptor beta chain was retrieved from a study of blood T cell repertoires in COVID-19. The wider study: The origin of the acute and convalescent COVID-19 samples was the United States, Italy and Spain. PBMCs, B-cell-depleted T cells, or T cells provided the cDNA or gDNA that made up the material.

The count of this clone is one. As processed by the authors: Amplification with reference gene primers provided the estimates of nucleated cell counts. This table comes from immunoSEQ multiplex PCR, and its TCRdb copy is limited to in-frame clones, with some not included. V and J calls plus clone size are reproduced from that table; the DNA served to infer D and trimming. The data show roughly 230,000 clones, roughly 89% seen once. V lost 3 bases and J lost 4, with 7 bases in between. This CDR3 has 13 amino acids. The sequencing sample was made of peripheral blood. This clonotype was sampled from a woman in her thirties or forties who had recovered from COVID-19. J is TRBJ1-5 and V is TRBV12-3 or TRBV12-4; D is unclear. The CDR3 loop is CASSFSRNQPQHF. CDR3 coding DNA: TGTGCCAGCAGTTTTTCTCGGAATCAGCCCCAGCATTTT.